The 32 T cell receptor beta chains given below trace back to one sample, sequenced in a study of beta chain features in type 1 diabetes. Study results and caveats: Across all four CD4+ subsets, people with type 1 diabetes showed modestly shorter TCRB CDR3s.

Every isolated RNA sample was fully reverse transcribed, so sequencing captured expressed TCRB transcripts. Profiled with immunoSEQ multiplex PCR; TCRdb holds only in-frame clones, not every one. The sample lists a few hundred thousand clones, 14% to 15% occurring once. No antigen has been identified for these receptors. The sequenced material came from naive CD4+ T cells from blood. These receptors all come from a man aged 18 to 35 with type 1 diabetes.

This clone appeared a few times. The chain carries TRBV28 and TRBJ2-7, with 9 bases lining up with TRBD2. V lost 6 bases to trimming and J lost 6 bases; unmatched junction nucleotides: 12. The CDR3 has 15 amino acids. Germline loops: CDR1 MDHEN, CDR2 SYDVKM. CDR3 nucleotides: TGTGCCAGCAGCCCCTCCTCAGCGGGAGGAGGCGAGCAGTACTTC. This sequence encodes CASSPSSAGGGEQYF.

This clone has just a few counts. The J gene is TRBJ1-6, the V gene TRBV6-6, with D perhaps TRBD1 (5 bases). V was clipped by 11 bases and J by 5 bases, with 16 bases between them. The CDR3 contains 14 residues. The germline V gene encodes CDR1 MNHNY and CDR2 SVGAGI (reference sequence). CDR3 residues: CAGRVTANNSPLHF. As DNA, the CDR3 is TGTGCCGGACGCGTGACAGCCAATAATTCACCCCTCCACTTT.

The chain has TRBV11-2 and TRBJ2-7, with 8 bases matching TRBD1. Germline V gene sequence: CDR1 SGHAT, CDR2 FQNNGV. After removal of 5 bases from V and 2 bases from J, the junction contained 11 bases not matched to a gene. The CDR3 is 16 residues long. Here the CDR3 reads CASSHLSRGPAYEQYF. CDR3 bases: TGTGCCAGCAGCCATTTAAGCAGGGGGCCGGCCTACGAGCAGTACTTC.

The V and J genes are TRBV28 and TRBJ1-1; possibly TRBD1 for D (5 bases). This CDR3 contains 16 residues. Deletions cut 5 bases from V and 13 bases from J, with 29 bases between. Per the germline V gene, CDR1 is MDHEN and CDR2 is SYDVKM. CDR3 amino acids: CASSTRWGSGLGNDFF. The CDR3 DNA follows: TGTGCCAGCAGTACCCGTTGGGGGAGCGGGCTTGGTAACGATTTCTTT. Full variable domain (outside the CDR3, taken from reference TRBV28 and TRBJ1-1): DVKVTQSSRYLVKRTGEKVFLECVQDMDHENMFWYRQDPGLGLRLIYFSYDVKMKEKGDIPEGYSVSREKKERFSLILESASTNQTSMYLCASSTRWGSGLGNDFFGQGTRLTVV.

This chain's CDR3 is CASSVGTGALYGYTF. The CDR3 DNA sequence: TGTGCCAGCAGCGTTGGGACAGGGGCGCTCTATGGCTACACCTTC. The rearrangement joins TRBV28 to TRBJ1-2; 10 nucleotides match TRBD1. In germline, CDR1 is MDHEN, CDR2 SYDVKM. Losses at the gene ends were 6 bases for V and 4 bases for J; bases not matched to a gene: 8. This CDR3 comprises 15 residues.

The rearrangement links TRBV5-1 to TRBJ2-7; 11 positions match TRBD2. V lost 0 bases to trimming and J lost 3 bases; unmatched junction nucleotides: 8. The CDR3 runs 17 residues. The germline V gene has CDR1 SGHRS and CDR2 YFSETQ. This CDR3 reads CASSLALLTSGSYEQYF. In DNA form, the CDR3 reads TGCGCCAGCAGCTTGGCCCTACTTACTAGCGGGAGCTACGAGCAGTACTTC. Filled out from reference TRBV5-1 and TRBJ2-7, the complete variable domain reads KAGVTQTPRYLIKTRGQQVTLSCSPISGHRSVSWYQQTPGQGLQFLFEYFSETQRNKGNFPGRFSGRQFSNSRSEMNVSTLELGDSALYLCASSLALLTSGSYEQYFGPGTRLTVT.

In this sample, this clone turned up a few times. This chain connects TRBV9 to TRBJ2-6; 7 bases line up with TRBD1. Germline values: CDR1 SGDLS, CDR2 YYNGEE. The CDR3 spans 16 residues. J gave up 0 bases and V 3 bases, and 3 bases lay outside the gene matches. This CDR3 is CASSAGQPSGANVLTF. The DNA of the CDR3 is TGTGCCAGCAGCGCGGGACAGCCCTCTGGGGCCAACGTCCTGACTTTC.

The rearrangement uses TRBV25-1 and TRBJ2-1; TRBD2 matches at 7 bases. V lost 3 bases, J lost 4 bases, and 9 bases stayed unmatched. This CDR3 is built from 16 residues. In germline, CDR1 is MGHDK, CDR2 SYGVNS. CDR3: CASSDILAARYNEQFF. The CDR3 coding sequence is TGTGCCAGCAGTGATATTCTAGCGGCCCGATACAATGAGCAGTTCTTC.

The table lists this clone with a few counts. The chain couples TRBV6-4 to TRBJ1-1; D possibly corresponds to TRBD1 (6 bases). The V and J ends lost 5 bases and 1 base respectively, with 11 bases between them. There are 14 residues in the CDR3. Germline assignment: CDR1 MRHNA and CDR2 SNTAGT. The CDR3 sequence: CASSYGQWNTEAFF. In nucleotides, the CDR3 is TGTGCCAGCAGTTACGGACAGTGGAACACTGAAGCTTTCTTT.

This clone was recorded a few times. CDR3 region: CATSREGQGRYF. The CDR3 region has the DNA TGTGCCACCAGCAGAGAAGGACAGGGGCGCTACTTC. This chain joins TRBV15 and TRBJ2-5, with TRBD1 matching over 9 bases. V shed 0 bases and J 14 bases; nucleotides not matched to a gene: 4. The CDR3 is 12 amino acids. The germline gives CDR1 LNHNV, CDR2 YYDKDF (reference sequence).

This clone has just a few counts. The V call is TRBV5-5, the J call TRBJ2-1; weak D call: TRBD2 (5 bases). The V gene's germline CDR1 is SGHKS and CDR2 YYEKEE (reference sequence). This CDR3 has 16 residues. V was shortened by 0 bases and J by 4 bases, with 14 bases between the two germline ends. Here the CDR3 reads CASSLAVGVSYNEQFF. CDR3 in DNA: TGTGCCAGCAGCTTGGCGGTGGGAGTGTCGTACAATGAGCAGTTCTTC.

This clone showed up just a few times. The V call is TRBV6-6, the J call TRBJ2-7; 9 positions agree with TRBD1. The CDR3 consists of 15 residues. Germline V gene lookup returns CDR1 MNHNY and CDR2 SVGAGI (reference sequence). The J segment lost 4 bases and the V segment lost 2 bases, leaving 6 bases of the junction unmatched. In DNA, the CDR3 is TGTGCCAGCAGTTACCCGGACAGGGGTAGGTACGAGCAGTACTTC. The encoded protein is CASSYPDRGRYEQYF.

CDR3 residues: CASSPRGQGARNSYEQYF. In nucleotides, the CDR3 is TGTGCCAGCAGCCCCAGGGGACAGGGGGCTAGAAATTCCTACGAGCAGTACTTC. This chain uses TRBV7-9 with TRBJ2-7; 12 bases line up with TRBD1. With 5 bases clipped from V and 1 base from J, the junction kept 12 bases outside the gene matches. The CDR3 consists of 18 residues. The V gene's germline CDR1 is SEHNR and CDR2 FQNEAQ (reference sequence).

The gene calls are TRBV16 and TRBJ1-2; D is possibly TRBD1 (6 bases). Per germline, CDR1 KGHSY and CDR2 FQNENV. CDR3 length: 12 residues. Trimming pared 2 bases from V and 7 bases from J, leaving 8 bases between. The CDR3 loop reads CASSQGQRGYTF. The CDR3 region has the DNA TGTGCCAGCAGCCAAGGACAGCGTGGCTACACCTTC.

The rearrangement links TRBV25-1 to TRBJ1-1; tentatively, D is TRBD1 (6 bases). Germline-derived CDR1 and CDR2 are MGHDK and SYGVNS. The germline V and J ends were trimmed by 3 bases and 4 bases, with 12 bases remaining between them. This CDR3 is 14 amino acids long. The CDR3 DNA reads TGTGCCAGCAGTGAGTATGGACAGACCACTGAAGCTTTCTTT. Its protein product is CASSEYGQTTEAFF.

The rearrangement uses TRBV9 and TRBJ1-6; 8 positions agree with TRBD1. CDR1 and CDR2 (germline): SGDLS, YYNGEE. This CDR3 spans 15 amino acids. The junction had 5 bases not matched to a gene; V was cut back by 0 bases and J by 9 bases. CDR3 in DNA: TGTGCCAGCAGCGTAGCGGGACAGGCGGGTTCACCCCTCCACTTT. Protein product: CASSVAGQAGSPLHF.

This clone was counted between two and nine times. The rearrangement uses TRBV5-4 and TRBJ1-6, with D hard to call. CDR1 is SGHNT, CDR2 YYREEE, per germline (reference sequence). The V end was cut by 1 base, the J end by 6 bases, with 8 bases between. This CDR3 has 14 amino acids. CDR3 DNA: TGTGCCAGCAGCTTGTTAACGGTTAATTCACCCCTCCACTTT. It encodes CASSLLTVNSPLHF.

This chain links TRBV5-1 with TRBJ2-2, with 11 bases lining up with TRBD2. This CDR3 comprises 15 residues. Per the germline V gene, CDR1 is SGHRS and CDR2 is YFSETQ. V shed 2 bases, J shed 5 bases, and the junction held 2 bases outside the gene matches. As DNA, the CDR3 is TGCGCCAGCAGCTTAACTAGCGGGAGTACCGGGGAGCTGTTTTTT. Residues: CASSLTSGSTGELFF.

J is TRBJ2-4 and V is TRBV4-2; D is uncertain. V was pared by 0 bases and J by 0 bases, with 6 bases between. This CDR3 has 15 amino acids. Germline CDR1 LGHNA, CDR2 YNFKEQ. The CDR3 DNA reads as TGTGCCAGCAGCCAAGATTCCCTAGCCAAAAACATTCAGTACTTC. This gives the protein CASSQDSLAKNIQYF.

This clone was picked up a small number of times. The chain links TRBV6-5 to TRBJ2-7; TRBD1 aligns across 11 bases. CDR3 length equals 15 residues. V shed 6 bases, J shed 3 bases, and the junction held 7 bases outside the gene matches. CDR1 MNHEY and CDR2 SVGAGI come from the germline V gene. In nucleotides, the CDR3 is TGTGCCAGCAGGCGTGGGACAGGGGGTCTCTACGAGCAGTACTTC. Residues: CASRRGTGGLYEQYF.

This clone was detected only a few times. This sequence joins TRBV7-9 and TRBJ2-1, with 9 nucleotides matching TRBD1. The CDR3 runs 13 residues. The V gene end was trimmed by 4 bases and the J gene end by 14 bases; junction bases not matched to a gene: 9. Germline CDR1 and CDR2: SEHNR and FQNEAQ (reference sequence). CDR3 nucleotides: TGTGCCAGCAGCTGGGGGGACAGGGTTACTAAGTTCTTC. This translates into CASSWGDRVTKFF.

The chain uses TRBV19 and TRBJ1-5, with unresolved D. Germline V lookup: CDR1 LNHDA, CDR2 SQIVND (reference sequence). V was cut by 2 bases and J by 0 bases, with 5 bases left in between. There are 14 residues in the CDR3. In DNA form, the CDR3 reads TGTGCCAGTAGTATACCGGGTAGCAATCAGCCCCAGCATTTT. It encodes CASSIPGSNQPQHF.

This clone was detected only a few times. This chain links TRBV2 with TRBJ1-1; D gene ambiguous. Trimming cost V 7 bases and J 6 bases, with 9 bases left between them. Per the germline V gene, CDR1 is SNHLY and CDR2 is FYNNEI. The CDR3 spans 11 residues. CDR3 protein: CASTVGSEAFF. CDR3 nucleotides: TGTGCCAGCACCGTCGGGTCTGAAGCTTTCTTT.

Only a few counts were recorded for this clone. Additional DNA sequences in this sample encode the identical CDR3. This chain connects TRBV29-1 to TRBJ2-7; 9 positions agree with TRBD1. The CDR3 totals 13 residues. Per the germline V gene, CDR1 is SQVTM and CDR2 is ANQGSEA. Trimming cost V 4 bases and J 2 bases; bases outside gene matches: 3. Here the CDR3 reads CSVGGQGTYEQYF. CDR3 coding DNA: TGCAGCGTTGGGGGACAGGGAACCTACGAGCAGTACTTC.

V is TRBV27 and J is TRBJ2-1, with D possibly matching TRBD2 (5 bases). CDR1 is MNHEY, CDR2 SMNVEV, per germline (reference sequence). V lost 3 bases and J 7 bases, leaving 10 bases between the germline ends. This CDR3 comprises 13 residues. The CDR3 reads CASSLGGLNEQFF. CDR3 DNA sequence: TGTGCCAGCAGTTTGGGCGGGTTGAATGAGCAGTTCTTC.

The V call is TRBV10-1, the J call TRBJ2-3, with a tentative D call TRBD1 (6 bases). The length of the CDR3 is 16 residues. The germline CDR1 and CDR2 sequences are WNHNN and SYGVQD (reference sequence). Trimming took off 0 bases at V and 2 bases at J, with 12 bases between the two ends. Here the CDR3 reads CASSESMRGFTDTQYF. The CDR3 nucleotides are TGCGCCAGCAGTGAGTCGATGAGGGGGTTCACAGATACGCAGTATTTT.

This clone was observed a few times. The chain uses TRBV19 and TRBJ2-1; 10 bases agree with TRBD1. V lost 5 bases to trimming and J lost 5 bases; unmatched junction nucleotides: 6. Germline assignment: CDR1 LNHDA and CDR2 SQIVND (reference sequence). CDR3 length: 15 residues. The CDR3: CASSPWTGGDNEQFF. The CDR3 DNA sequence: TGTGCCAGTAGTCCCTGGACAGGGGGGGACAATGAGCAGTTCTTC. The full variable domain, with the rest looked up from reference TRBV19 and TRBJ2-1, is DGGITQSPKYLFRKEGQNVTLSCEQNLNHDAMYWYRQDPGQGLRLIYYSQIVNDFQKGDIAEGYSVSREKKESFPLTVTSAQKNPTAFYLCASSPWTGGDNEQFFGPGTRLTVL.

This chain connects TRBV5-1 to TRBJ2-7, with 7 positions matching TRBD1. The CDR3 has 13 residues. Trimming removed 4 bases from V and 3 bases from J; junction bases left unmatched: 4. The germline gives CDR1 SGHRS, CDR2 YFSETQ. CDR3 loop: CASSPGTVYEQYF. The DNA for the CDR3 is TGCGCCAGCAGCCCCGGGACAGTCTACGAGCAGTACTTC.

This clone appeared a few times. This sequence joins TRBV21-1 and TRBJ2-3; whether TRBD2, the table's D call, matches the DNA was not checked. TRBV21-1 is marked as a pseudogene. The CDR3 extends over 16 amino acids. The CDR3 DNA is TGTGCCAGCAGCTCGAAGGGAGCGGTTGGTCCAGATACGCAGTATTTT. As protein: CASSSKGAVGPDTQYF.

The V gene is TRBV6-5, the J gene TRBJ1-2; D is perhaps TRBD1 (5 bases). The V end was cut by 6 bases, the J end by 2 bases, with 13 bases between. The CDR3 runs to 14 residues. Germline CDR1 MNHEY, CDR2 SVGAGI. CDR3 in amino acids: CASRPAGGNYGYTF. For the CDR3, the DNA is TGTGCCAGCAGACCCGCGGGGGGGAACTATGGCTACACCTTC.

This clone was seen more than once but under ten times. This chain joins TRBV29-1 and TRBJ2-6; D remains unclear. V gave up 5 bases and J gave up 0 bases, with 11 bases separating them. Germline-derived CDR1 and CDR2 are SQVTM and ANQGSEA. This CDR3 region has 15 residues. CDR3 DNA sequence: TGCAGCGTTCTCACGTCGGGCTCTGGGGCCAACGTCCTGACTTTC. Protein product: CSVLTSGSGANVLTF.

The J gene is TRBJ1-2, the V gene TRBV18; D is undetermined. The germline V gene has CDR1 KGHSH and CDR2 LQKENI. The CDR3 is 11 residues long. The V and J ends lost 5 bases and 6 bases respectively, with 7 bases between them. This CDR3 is CASSAGNGYTF. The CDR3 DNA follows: TGTGCCAGCTCAGCGGGAAATGGCTACACCTTC.